This note documents a single T cell receptor (beta chain) sequence. It has no known antigen specificity. The sample holds no much larger clone one base away, and base qualities are not on file. The record originates from a study of T cell changes during pregnancy in multiple sclerosis (dated by TCRdb to between 2018 and 2021). About the investigation overall: The study looked at changes in the T cell repertoire across pregnancy in women with multiple sclerosis.

Libraries were prepared through the immunoSEQ multiplex PCR assay. Entries here come from immuneACCESS through TCRdb and include only in-frame sequences with V and J called. Some clones fail to appear in such tables; in the studies checked, an unresolved V gene covers under half of the shortfall, and the cause of the remainder is unknown. This sample holds tens of thousands of clones; around 89% were observed only once. About 0.7% of the sample goes to the ten largest clones. Via the germline V gene, CDR1 is MNHNS and CDR2 SASEGT. The CDR3 sequence holds 14 residues, the cysteine and phenylalanine included. Only the CDR3 DNA is retained, 42 bases long and in frame from the first base. Ends trimmed: V by 7 bases, J by 1 base; bases unmatched to a gene: 7.

This clonotype was sampled from a female donor in good health, enrolled as a control in a pregnancy study. Source: CD4+ T cells from peripheral blood mononuclear cells, taken in the first trimester of pregnancy. The chain is assembled from TRBV6-1 and TRBJ2-7, with 7 central nucleotides matching TRBD1. The CDR3 amino acid sequence is: CASNQDRVSYEQYF. The DNA sequence follows: TGTGCCAGCAACCAAGACAGGGTGTCCTACGAGCAGTACTTC.